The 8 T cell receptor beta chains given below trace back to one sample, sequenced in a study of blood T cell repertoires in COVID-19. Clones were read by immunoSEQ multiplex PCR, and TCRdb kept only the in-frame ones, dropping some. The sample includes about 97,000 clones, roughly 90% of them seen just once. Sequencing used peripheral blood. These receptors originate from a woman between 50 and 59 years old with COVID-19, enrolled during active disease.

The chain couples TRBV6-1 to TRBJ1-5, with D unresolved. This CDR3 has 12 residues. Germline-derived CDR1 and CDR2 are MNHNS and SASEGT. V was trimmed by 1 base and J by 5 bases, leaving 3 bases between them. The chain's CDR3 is CASSEDYQPQHF. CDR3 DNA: TGTGCCAGCAGTGAAGACTATCAGCCCCAGCATTTT.

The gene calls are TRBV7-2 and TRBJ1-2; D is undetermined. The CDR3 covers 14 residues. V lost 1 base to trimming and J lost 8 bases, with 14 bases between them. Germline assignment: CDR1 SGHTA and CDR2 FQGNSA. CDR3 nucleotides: TGTGCCAGCAGCTTAGACACCTCCCCGAGGGGCTACACCTTC. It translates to CASSLDTSPRGYTF.

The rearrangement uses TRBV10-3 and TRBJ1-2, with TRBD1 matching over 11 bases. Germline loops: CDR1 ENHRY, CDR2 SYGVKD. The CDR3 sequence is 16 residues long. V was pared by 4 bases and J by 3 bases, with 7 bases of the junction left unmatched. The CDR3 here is CAISVSGQGGDYGYTF. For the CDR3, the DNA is TGTGCCATCAGTGTGTCGGGACAGGGGGGGGACTATGGCTACACCTTC.

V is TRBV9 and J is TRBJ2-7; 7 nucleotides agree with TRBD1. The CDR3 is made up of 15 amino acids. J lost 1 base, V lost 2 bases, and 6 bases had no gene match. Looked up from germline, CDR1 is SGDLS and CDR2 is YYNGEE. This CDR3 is CASSVGVQGSYEQYF. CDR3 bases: TGTGCCAGCAGCGTGGGTGTACAGGGGTCCTACGAGCAGTACTTC.

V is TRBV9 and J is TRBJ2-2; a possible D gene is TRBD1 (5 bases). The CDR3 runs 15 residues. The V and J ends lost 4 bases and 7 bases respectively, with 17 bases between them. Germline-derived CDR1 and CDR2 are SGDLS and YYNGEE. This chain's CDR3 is CASSLNGYGHGELFF. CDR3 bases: TGTGCCAGCAGCCTCAACGGCTATGGACACGGGGAGCTGTTTTTT.

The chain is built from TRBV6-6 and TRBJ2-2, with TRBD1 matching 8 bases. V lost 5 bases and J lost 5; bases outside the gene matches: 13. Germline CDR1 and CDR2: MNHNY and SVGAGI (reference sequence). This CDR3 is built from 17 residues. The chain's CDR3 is CASSPSPQGAGTGELFF. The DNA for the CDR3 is TGTGCCAGCAGTCCCTCCCCCCAGGGGGCGGGAACCGGGGAGCTGTTTTTT.

CDR3 in amino acids: CASGRVTYEQYF. The CDR3 region has the DNA TGTGCCAGCGGCAGGGTAACCTACGAGCAGTACTTC. The chain uses TRBV7-9 and TRBJ2-7; perhaps TRBD1 as D (5 bases). Trimming stripped 8 bases from V and 2 bases from J, with 10 bases between. Germline CDR1 SEHNR, CDR2 FQNEAQ (reference sequence). CDR3 length: 12 amino acids.

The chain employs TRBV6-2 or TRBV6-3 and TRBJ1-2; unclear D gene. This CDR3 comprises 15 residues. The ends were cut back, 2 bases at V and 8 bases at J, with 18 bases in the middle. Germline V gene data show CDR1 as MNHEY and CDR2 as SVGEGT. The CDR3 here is CASSYPRSVWRGYTF. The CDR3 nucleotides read TGTGCCAGCAGTTACCCCCGTTCCGTTTGGAGGGGCTACACCTTC.